Here is one T cell receptor (beta chain) with its context. Its recognized antigen is unknown. No much larger clonotype is one base removed from it; base qualities were not supplied. The germline V gene specifies LGHNT as CDR1 and FRNRAP as CDR2. V has 5 bases trimmed and J has 8 bases trimmed; junction bases matching no gene number 6. The CDR3 runs 14 residues from the cysteine to the phenylalanine. Solely the CDR3 DNA is kept, with 42 bases framed from the first base. This entry is derived from a study of OX40 agonist ivuxolimab in advanced cancers. Notes on the research overall: Ivuxolimab, which targeted the costimulatory receptor OX40 (CD134), was an agonistic, fully human IgG2 monoclonal antibody. Intravenous ivuxolimab was administered to patients every 2 weeks at six dose levels: 0.01, 0.1, 0.3, 1.5, 3 and 10 mg/kg. Of the roughly 52 dose-escalation patients, hepatocellular carcinoma was present in around 20, melanoma in roughly 15, renal cell carcinoma in 9 and head and neck cancer in 9. The dose-escalation cohort was almost 85% male with a mean age of roughly 60 years, ranging from roughly 23 to 85. Patients were allowed to have had prior anti-PD-1, anti-PD-L1 or anti-CTLA-4 therapy, and approximately 39% of the dose-escalation patients had been treated with checkpoint inhibitors. Three dose-escalation patients achieved partial responses, one with hepatocellular carcinoma and two with cutaneous melanoma. The point of sequencing TCRbeta in the periphery was to test whether ivuxolimab changed TCR sequence diversity and drove clonal T-cell expansion. The paper covers the monotherapy dose-escalation part of the phase I ivuxolimab trial, which included N of about 50 patients. The paper's findings and limits, for the study overall: Clonal expansion of both CD4+ and CD8+ blood T cells was observed from baseline to week 6 at doses 0.1 to 3.0 mg/kg. In partial responders in the 0.1-3.0 mg/kg groups, normalized peripheral clonal expansion was found to be among the lowest, especially among CD8+ T cells. After ivuxolimab, more expanded clones were found on average in CD8+ T cells than in CD4+ T cells. The antigen specificity of the peripheral T cells that underwent clonal expansion was not determined. Low levels of normalized T-cell clonal expansion were also seen in some patients who did not respond.

The trial excluded patients who had a history of autoimmune disease or were on systemic immunosuppression. Peripheral blood for TCR sequencing was drawn from every dose cohort at baseline, at cycle 4 day 1 and at cycle 7 day 1. Samples came from an open-label, multicenter, first-in-human phase I dose-escalation trial of ivuxolimab. The trial enrolled adults with locally advanced or metastatic head and neck squamous cell, hepatocellular, melanoma or renal cell carcinoma. Before TCR sequencing, CD4+ T cells and CD8+ T cells from peripheral blood were sorted into separate populations. Genomic DNA was extracted from sorted cells for sequencing of the TCRbeta CDR3 region. The immunoSEQ Assay was used to sequence the TCRbeta CDR3 regions. TCRdb re-hosts the immuneACCESS table, in-frame sequences only. Its copies lack some clones; in the studies checked, an unresolved V gene accounts for under half of them, and the cause for the rest is not known. The table for this sample lists some 44,000 clones; approximately 84% of them were counted only once. 0.38% of the sample is held by the ten biggest clonotypes.

The source is an adult with an advanced solid tumor such as melanoma, head and neck, liver or kidney cancer. The material sequenced was CD4+ or CD8+ T cells sorted from blood, taken in a trial of the OX40 agonist ivuxolimab. Rearrangement joined TRBV12-5 to TRBJ1-4, with 9 bases matching TRBD1. The CDR3 is CASGTGQGREKLFF. Read as DNA, the sequence is TGTGCTAGTGGTACCGGACAGGGGCGGGAAAAACTGTTTTTT.